This T cell receptor (beta chain) was found in a study of T-cell reconstitution after alpha-beta-depleted transplantation in children (dated by TCRdb to the mid-2010s). Background on the whole study: The study quantitatively tracked T-cell immune reconstitution after TCRalphabeta/CD19-depleted allogeneic hematopoietic cell transplantation in children using TCR repertoire profiling.

Results the study describes overall, beyond this receptor: In some patients, the high TCRbeta diversity seen at day 60 was put down to recipient T cells and intrathymic progenitors that had survived conditioning. About two months after transplant, the apparently early recovery of alphabetaT-cell counts reportedly depended on just several hundred clones that had expanded rapidly and came from non-depleted graft cells. Hyperexpanded clone frequencies declined over subsequent months; after one year, T-cell counts and TCRbeta diversity were mostly attributed to newly produced T cells.

The germline V gene sets CDR1 to KGHSH and CDR2 to LQKENI. The CDR3 contains 15 residues, cysteine and phenylalanine counted. Kept here is only the CDR3 DNA, which spans 45 bases and is read in frame from base 1. The germline V end is reduced by 7 bases and the J end by 0 bases; junction bases left unmatched: 8. Library preparation used PCR. For sequencing, an Illumina HiSeq 2500 was employed. Molecular barcoding was employed in the preparation of TCR libraries, with unique molecular identifiers being used to normalize TCRbeta repertoire quantification. The public sequencing data were trimmed at Q25 with fastp and processed into clonotypes with MiXCR by TCRdb, which kept only in-frame beta chains. Rows with a matching CDR3 protein are joined into one entry that keeps the most common DNA and genes. The sample includes 450,000 to 550,000 distinct CDR3 sequences, with over 9.5% observed a single time. Of the sample, approximately 15% falls within the top ten clones.

Note on this clonotype: Its recognized antigen is unknown. Base qualities are not recorded, but no much larger clone differs from it by a single base.

Per the publication, the treatment or condition label means: allogeneic hematopoietic cell transplantation with graft depleted of TCRalphabeta T cells and CD19 B cells. TCRalphabeta/CD19-depleted allogeneic hematopoietic cell grafts were given to the transplant recipients, all of whom were children. This sequence was found in a female patient aged 2-15 years who had a stem cell transplant for aplastic anemia, so the T cells may come from the graft donor. The sample was PBMCs, mostly from graft donor cells, taken 180 days after TCRalphabeta/CD19-depleted stem cell transplant. Rearrangement joined TRBV18 to TRBJ1-1; 7 central nucleotides agree with TRBD1. The DNA sequence reads TGTGCCAGCTTCCGACAGGGTACCCTGAACACTGAAGCTTTCTTT. Its protein product is CASFRQGTLNTEAFF. The CDR3, completed at both ends by the reference TRBV18 and TRBJ1-1 genes, gives the full variable domain NAGVMQNPRHLVRRRGQEARLRCSPMKGHSHVYWYRQLPEEGLKFMVYLQKENIIDESGMPKERFSAEFPKEGPSILRIQQVVRGDSAAYFCASFRQGTLNTEAFFGQGTRLTVV.